The T cell receptor (beta chain) described here comes from a study of monozygotic twins with inflammatory bowel disease. It was from whole blood, with no T cell sorting, that total RNA was isolated. This CDR3 contains 13 residues. Germline V CDR1 and CDR2: SGHTA, FQGNSA. Across eight separate reactions for each sample, cDNA was made. From the 5' RACE reads, TCRdb lists one entry per CDR3 protein and no DNA. This table holds approximately 330,000 distinct CDR3 sequences. Source material: blood. The chain couples TRBV7-2 to TRBJ1-2. The source of this sequence is a human donor with ulcerative colitis or Crohn's disease, or a healthy co-twin of an affected twin (not recorded which). CDR3 protein: CASSIGANYGYTF.